Listed here are 6 T cell receptor beta chains from one sample, sequenced in a study of T cells after yellow fever vaccination. TCRdb independently ran MiXCR on the 5' RACE reads; one entry per CDR3 protein. Of approximately 250,000 distinct CDR3 sequences in the sample, approximately 3.5% were seen once. Material: PBMCs, obtained 15 days after the yellow fever booster vaccination. The origin of the receptors is a man aged 18 to 30 who received the YFV17D yellow fever vaccine.

V usage is TRBV5-4 and J usage is TRBJ2-3; D might be TRBD2 (5 bases). The V end lost 1 base, the J end lost 2 bases, and 11 bases lay between the germline ends. The CDR3 is 15 amino acids. The V gene's germline CDR1 is SGHNT and CDR2 YYREEE (reference sequence). The CDR3 sequence is CASSLPGDLTDTQYF. CDR3 DNA sequence: TGTGCCAGCAGCTTGCCCGGGGATCTCACAGATACGCAGTATTTT.

This clonotype was observed many times. This rearrangement joins TRBV20-1 to TRBJ1-2, with 9 positions matching TRBD1. This CDR3 is 13 amino acids long. Unmatched junction bases numbered 9, after V lost 7 bases and J lost 6 bases. From germline, CDR1 is DFQATT and CDR2 SNEGSKA (reference sequence). The CDR3, as DNA: TGCAGTGTGTATCGGGACAGGGCCCATGGCTACACCTTC. It translates to CSVYRDRAHGYTF.

This clonotype was seen at least ten times. The chain combines TRBV3-1 with TRBJ2-5; TRBD1 matches at 9 bases. Germline CDR1 reads LGHDT; CDR2 reads YNNKEL (reference sequence). J gave up 5 bases and V 6 bases, and 7 bases lay outside the gene matches. CDR3 length: 14 amino acids. The CDR3 loop is CASRSTGTGETQYF. The CDR3 nucleotides read TGTGCCAGCAGGTCGACGGGGACAGGGGAGACCCAGTACTTC.

This clonotype was recorded many times. The V and J genes are TRBV2 and TRBJ1-6; perhaps TRBD1 as D (6 bases). CDR1 and CDR2 (germline): SNHLY, FYNNEI. CDR3 length: 14 amino acids. V was clipped by 7 bases and J by 9 bases, with 16 bases between them. The CDR3 sequence: CASNRQESVSPLHF. DNA for the CDR3: TGTGCCAGCAATAGACAGGAGAGCGTTTCACCCCTCCACTTT.

Many counts were recorded for this clonotype. The V gene is TRBV10-3, the J gene TRBJ2-2; 15 nucleotides line up with TRBD2. The CDR3 is 16 amino acids. The germline gives CDR1 ENHRY, CDR2 SYGVKD. The junction had 7 bases not matched to a gene; V was cut back by 9 bases and J by 5 bases. DNA of the CDR3: TGTGCCATTGGACTAGCGGGGGGGAGAGGAACCGGGGAGCTGTTTTTT. Amino acids: CAIGLAGGRGTGELFF.

This clonotype is deemed medium-sized (0.01 to 0.1%). V and J are TRBV20-1 and TRBJ2-5, with 9 bases matching TRBD2. V trimming: 1 base; J trimming: 1 base; junction bases outside the gene matches: 7. CDR3 length: 16 residues. The V gene's germline CDR1 is DFQATT and CDR2 SNEGSKA (reference sequence). The CDR3 sequence: CSARGGLAGSQETQYF. In nucleotides, the CDR3 is TGCAGTGCTAGAGGGGGGCTAGCGGGGAGCCAAGAGACCCAGTACTTC.